This TCR beta chain stems from a study of T cell changes during pregnancy in multiple sclerosis. Method: immunoSEQ multiplex PCR; TCRdb's copy keeps in-frame clones and lacks some. The sample contains more than 80,000 clones, roughly 90% of which appear only once. Germline V gives CDR1 SNHLY, CDR2 FYNNEI. CDR3 length equals 16 residues. V shed 6 bases and J shed 7 bases, with 21 bases lying between them. V and J are TRBV2 and TRBJ1-4; D gene unclear. This sequence originates from a female donor with multiple sclerosis, enrolled in a pregnancy study. The source was peripheral blood, collected after pregnancy. CDR3 sequence: CASSLNGAGRLEKLFF. In DNA form, the CDR3 reads TGTGCCAGCAGCTTAAACGGCGCGGGCCGCCTTGAAAAACTGTTTTTT.